This TCR beta chain was identified in a study of blood T cell repertoires in COVID-19. Study context: Samples taken during acute and convalescent COVID-19 were collected in the United States, Italy and Spain. T cells, B-cell-depleted T cells, or PBMCs provided the cDNA or gDNA that served as material.

CDR1 is SGHKS, CDR2 YYEKEE, per germline (reference sequence). V lost 2 bases and J lost 6, with 12 bases in between. CDR3 length: 14 amino acids. Source study methods: Scientists estimated how many nucleated cells there were by amplifying reference gene primers. Using immunoSEQ multiplex PCR, the repertoire was profiled, and TCRdb retains in-frame clones only, with some absent. V, J and clone size derive from that table, while D and trimming were established from the DNA sequence. The sample lists around 700,000 clones; just under 90% were seen once. The table lists this clone with a count of one. This TCR came from a young woman with acute or convalescent COVID-19. The gene calls are TRBV5-5 and TRBJ1-3; perhaps TRBD1 as D (5 bases). Sample: peripheral blood. The CDR3 DNA is TGTGCCAGCAGCTTCTCAGGGTTAACAAACACCATATATTTT. It specifies CASSFSGLTNTIYF.